This TCR beta chain was identified during a study of cytomegalovirus exposure and HLA in healthy donors. The CDR3 runs to 17 residues. The germline gives CDR1 MDHEN, CDR2 SYDVKM. V shed 6 bases, J shed 7 bases, and the junction held 17 bases outside the gene matches. This clone appeared once. Its antigen is unknown. Study observations and caveats: Overall, some 160 TCR beta chains were annotated as cytomegalovirus-associated. In the 90 to 150 validation repertoires, about 94% of cluster scores exceeded 0, per a later analysis. Most TCR sequences were uncommon, yet certain public TCRs appeared in many donors.

Repertoires were generated with immunoSEQ multiplex PCR, while TCRdb's copy carries only in-frame clones and drops some. This table has under 250,000 clones, roughly 83% appearing once. The clonotype comes from a woman in her late teens or twenties in good health and CMV-seronegative. This rearrangement joins TRBV28 to TRBJ2-7; 11 nucleotides line up with TRBD1. The source material was PBMCs. CDR3 DNA: TGTGCCAGCAGCTTTACTCCTCGGGACAGGGGGACTTGGGAGCAGTACTTC. Protein sequence: CASSFTPRDRGTWEQYF.